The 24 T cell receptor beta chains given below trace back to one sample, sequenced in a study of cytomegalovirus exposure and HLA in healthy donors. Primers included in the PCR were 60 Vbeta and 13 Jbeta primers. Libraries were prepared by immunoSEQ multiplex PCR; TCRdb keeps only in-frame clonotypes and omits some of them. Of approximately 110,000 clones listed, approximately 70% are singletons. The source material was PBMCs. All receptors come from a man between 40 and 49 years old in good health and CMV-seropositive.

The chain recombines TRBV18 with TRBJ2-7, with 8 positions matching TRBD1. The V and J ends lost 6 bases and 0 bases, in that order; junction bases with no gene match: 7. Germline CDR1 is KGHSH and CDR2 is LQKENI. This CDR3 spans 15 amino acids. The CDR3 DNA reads TGTGCCAGCTCTCTTGGACAGGGATACTCCTACGAGCAGTACTTC. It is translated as CASSLGQGYSYEQYF.

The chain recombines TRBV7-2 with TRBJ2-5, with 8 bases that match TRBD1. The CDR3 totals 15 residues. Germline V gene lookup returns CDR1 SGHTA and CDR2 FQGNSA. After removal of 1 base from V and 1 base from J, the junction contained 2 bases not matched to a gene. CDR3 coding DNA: TGTGCCAGCAGCTTAGTTACAGGGGGCCAAGAGACCCAGTACTTC. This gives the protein CASSLVTGGQETQYF.

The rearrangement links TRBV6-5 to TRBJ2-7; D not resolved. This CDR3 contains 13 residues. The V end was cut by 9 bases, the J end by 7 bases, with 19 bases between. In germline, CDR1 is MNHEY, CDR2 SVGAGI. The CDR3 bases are TGTGCCAGTTTTACGGCAGGCTTGGAAGAGCAGTACTTC. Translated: CASFTAGLEEQYF.

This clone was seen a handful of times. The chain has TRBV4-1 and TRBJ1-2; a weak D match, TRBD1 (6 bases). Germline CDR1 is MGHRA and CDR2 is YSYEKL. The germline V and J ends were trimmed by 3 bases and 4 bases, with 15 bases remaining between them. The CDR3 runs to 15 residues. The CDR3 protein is CASSHAYDRLYGYTF. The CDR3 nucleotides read TGCGCCAGCAGCCATGCCTACGACAGGCTCTATGGCTACACCTTC.

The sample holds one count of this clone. The CDR3 here is CASSRRDSTYEQYF. The CDR3 DNA sequence: TGTGCCAGCAGTCGACGGGACAGCACCTACGAGCAGTACTTC. The chain joins TRBV6-6 to TRBJ2-7; 7 positions agree with TRBD1. The germline gives CDR1 MNHNY, CDR2 SVGAGI (reference sequence). The CDR3 loop spans 14 amino acids. The trim removed 5 bases at V and 2 bases at J, leaving 6 bases unmatched.

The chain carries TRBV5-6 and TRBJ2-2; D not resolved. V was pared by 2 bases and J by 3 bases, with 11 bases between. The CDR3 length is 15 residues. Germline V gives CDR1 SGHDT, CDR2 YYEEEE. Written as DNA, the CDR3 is TGTGCCAGCAGCTTAAGTACTACTTACACCGGGGAGCTGTTTTTT. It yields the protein CASSLSTTYTGELFF. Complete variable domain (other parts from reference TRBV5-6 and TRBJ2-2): DAGVTQSPTHLIKTRGQQVTLRCSPKSGHDTVSWYQQALGQGPQFIFQYYEEEERQRGNFPDRFSGHQFPNYSSELNVNALLLGDSALYLCASSLSTTYTGELFFGEGSRLTVL.

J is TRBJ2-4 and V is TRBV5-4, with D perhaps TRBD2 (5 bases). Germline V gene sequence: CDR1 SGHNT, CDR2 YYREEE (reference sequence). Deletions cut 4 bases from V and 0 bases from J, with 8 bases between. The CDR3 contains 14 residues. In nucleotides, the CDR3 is TGTGCCAGCAGCCCGGAGGTAGCCAAAAACATTCAGTACTTC. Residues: CASSPEVAKNIQYF.

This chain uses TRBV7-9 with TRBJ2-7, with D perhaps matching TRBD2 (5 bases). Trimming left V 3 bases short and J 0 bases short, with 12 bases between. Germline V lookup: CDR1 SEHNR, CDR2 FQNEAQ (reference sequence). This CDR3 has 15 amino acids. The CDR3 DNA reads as TGTGCCAGCAGCTTGGGCGGGTCGAGCTCCTACGAGCAGTACTTC. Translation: CASSLGGSSSYEQYF.

The CDR3: CASSSNYEQYF. Written as DNA, the CDR3 is TGTGCCAGCAGTTCCAATTACGAGCAGTACTTC. This chain uses TRBV28 with TRBJ2-7; D is ambiguous. The V gene lost 4 bases and the J gene lost 4 bases, with 5 bases spanning the gap. The CDR3 runs to 11 residues. CDR1 and CDR2 from the germline V gene are MDHEN and SYDVKM. The entire variable domain, with the rest obtained from reference TRBV28 and TRBJ2-7, is as follows: DVKVTQSSRYLVKRTGEKVFLECVQDMDHENMFWYRQDPGLGLRLIYFSYDVKMKEKGDIPEGYSVSREKKERFSLILESASTNQTSMYLCASSSNYEQYFGPGTRLTVT.

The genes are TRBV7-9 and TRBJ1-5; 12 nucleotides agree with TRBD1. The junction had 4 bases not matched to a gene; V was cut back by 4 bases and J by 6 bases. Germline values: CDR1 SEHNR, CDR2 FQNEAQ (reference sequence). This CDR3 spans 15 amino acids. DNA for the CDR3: TGTGCCAGCAGCTCTGGGACAGGGGGCTCTCAGCCCCAGCATTTT. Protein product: CASSSGTGGSQPQHF.

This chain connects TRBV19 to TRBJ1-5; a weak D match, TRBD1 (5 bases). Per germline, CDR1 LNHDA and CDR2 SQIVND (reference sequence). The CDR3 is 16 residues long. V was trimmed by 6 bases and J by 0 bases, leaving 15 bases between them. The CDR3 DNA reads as TGTGCCAGTAGGGTCGACAGACAGATTAGCAATCAGCCCCAGCATTTT. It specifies CASRVDRQISNQPQHF.

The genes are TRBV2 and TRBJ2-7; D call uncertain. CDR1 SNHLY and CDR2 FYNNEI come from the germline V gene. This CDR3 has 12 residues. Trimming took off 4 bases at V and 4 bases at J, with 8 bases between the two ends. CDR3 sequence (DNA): TGTGCCAGCAGTGCCAATCTATACGAGCAGTACTTC. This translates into CASSANLYEQYF.

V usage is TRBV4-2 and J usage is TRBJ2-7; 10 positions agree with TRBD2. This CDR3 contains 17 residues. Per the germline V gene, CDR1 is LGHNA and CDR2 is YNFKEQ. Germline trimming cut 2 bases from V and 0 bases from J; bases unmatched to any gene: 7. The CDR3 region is CASSQSSGRTFSYEQYF. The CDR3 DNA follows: TGTGCCAGCAGCCAAAGTAGCGGGAGGACGTTCTCCTACGAGCAGTACTTC.

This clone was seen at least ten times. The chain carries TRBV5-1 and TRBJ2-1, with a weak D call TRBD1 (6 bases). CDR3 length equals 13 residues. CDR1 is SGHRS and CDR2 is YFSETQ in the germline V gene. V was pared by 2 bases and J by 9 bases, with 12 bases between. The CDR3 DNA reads TGCGCCAGCAGCTTTTCTGGGGGCCTTGAGCAGTTCTTC. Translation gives CASSFSGGLEQFF.

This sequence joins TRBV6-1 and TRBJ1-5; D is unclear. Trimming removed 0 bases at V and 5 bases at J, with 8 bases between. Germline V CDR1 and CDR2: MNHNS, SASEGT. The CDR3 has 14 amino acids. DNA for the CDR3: TGTGCCAGCAGTGAAGCGGGCGGGTATCAGCCCCAGCATTTT. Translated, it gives CASSEAGGYQPQHF.

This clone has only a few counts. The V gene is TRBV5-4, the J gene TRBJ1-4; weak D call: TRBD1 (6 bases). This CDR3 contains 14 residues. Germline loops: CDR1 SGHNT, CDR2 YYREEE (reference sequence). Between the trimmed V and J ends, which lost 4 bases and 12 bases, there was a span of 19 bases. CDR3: CASSQGQIRIELFF. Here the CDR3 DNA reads TGTGCCAGCAGCCAAGGACAGATTCGGATAGAACTGTTTTTT. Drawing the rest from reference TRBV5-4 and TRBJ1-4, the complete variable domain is ETGVTQSPTHLIKTRGQQVTLRCSSQSGHNTVSWYQQALGQGPQFIFQYYREEENGRGNFPPRFSGLQFPNYSSELNVNALELDDSALYLCASSQGQIRIELFFGSGTQLSVL.

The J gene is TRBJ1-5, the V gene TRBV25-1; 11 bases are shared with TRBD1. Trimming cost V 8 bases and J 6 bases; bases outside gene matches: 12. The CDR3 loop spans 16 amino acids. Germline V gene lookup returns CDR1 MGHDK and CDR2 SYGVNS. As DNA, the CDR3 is TGTGCCAGCCTCCTTCCGGGACAGGGGGTGAGTCAGCCCCAGCATTTT. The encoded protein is CASLLPGQGVSQPQHF.

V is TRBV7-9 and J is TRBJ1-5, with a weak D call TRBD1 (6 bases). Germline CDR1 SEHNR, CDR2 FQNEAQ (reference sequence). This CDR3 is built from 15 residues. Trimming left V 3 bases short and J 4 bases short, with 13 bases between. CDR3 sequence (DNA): TGTGCCAGCAGCTTCGGGACAACGACTAATCAGCCCCAGCATTTT. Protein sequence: CASSFGTTTNQPQHF.

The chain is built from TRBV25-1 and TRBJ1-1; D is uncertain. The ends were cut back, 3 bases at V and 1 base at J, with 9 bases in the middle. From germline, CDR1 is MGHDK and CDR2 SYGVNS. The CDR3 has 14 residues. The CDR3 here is CASSDLTWNTEAFF. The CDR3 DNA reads TGTGCCAGCAGTGATCTCACTTGGAACACTGAAGCTTTCTTT.

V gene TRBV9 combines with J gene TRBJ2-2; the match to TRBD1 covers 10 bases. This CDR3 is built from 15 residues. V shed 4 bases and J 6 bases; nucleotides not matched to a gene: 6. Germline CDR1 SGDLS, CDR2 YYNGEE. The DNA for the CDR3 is TGTGCCAGCAGCAGATCGGGACAGGGGTCCGGGGAGCTGTTTTTT. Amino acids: CASSRSGQGSGELFF.

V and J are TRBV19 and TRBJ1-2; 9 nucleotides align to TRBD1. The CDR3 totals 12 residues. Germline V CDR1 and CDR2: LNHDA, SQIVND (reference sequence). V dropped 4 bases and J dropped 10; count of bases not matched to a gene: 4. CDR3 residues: CASSNRDRAYTF. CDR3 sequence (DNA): TGTGCCAGTAGTAACCGGGACAGGGCCTACACCTTC.

In DNA, the CDR3 is TGCGCCAGCAGTGAGTCGAAGGGACTAGCGGGAGGCAATGAGCAGTTCTTC. Translation: CASSESKGLAGGNEQFF. The V call is TRBV10-1, the J call TRBJ2-1, with 15 bases aligning to TRBD2. The CDR3 spans 17 residues. Germline trimming cut 0 bases from V and 6 bases from J; bases unmatched to any gene: 3. Germline CDR1 and CDR2: WNHNN and SYGVQD (reference sequence).

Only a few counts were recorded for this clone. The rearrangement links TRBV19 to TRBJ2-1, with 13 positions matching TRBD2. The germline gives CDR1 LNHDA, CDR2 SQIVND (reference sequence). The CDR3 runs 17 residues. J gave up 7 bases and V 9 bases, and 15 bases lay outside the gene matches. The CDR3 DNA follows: TGTGCCAGCCAGCGCGGAGCCGGGACTAGCGGGATTAATGAGCAGTTCTTC. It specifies CASQRGAGTSGINEQFF.

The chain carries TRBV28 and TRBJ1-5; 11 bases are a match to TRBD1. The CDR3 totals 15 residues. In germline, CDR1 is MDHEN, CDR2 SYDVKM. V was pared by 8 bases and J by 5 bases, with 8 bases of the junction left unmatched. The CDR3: CASGSAGQGDQPQHF. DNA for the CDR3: TGTGCCAGCGGTAGTGCGGGACAGGGGGATCAGCCCCAGCATTTT.